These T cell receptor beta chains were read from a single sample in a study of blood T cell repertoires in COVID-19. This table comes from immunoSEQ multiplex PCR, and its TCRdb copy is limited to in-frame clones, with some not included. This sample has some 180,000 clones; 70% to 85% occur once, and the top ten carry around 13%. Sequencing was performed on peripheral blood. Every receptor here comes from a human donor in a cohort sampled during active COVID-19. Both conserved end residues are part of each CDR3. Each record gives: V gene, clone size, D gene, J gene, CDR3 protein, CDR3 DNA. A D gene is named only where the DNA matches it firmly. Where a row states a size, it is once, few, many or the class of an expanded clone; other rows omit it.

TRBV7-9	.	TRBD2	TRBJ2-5	CASSRRLAEIQETQYF	TGTGCCAGCAGTCGCCGACTAGCGGAGATCCAAGAGACCCAGTACTTC
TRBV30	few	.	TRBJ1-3	CAWSAAQVGTIYF	TGTGCCTGGAGTGCGGCCCAGGTGGGCACCATATATTTT
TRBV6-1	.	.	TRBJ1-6	CASSELGPGDSPLHF	TGTGCCAGCAGTGAACTCGGACCAGGGGATTCACCCCTCCACTTT
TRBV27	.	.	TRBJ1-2	CASSPQGLNGYTF	TGTGCCAGCAGTCCGCAGGGGTTAAATGGCTACACCTTC
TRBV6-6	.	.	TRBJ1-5	CASEGNNQPQHF	TGTGCCAGCGAGGGTAACAATCAGCCCCAGCATTTT
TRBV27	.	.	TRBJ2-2	CASSFAQQNTGELFF	TGTGCCAGCAGTTTTGCACAGCAGAACACCGGGGAGCTGTTTTTT
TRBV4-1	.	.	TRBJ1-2	CASSQVQAINYGYTF	TGCGCCAGCAGCCAAGTACAGGCCATCAACTATGGCTACACCTTC
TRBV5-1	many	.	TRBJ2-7	CASSVGRYAGEQYF	TGCGCCAGCAGCGTTGGACGGTACGCGGGCGAGCAGTACTTC
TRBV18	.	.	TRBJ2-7	CASSPTASSYEQYF	TGTGCCAGCTCACCGACAGCCTCCTCCTACGAGCAGTACTTC
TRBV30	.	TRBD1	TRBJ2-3	CAWGQVEYTQYF	TGTGCCTGGGGACAGGTTGAGTATACGCAGTATTTT
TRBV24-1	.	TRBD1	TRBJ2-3	CATSDSGGKGVADTQYF	TGTGCCACCAGTGATTCAGGGGGCAAGGGGGTAGCAGATACGCAGTATTTT
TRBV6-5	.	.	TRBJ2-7	CASSRTVSYEQYF	TGTGCCAGCAGCCGGACAGTCTCCTACGAGCAGTACTTC
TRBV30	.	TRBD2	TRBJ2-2	CAWRVLAGGSGGELFF	TGTGCCTGGAGGGTCCTAGCGGGTGGAAGTGGCGGGGAGCTGTTTTTT
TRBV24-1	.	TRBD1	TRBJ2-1	CATEKGQGPYNEQFF	TGTGCCACCGAGAAGGGACAGGGTCCCTACAATGAGCAGTTCTTC
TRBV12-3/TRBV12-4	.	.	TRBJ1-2	CASSTQDSYGYTF	TGTGCCAGCAGTACTCAGGACAGCTATGGCTACACCTTC
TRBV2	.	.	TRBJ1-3	CASSVDSFSGNTIYF	TGTGCCAGCAGTGTCGACAGCTTCTCTGGAAACACCATATATTTT
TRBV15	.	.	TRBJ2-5	CATSWGPQQETQYF	TGTGCCACCAGCTGGGGGCCACAGCAAGAGACCCAGTACTTC
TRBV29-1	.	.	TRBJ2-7	CSVQRDSYEQYF	TGCAGCGTTCAACGAGACTCCTACGAGCAGTACTTC
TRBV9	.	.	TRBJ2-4	CASSVVSSAKNIQYF	TGTGCCAGCAGCGTAGTATCCTCGGCCAAAAACATTCAGTACTTC
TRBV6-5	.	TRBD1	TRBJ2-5	CASSYPSNQGVTQYF	TGTGCCAGCAGTTACCCCTCGAATCAGGGGGTGACCCAGTACTTC
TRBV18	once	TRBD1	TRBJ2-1	CASSETGVRYNEQFF	TGTGCCAGCTCCGAGACAGGGGTTCGTTACAATGAGCAGTTCTTC
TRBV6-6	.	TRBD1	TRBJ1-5	CASSSRDRNQPQHF	TGTGCCAGCAGTTCCCGGGACAGGAATCAGCCCCAGCATTTT
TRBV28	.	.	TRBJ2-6	CASSYTSSGANVLTF	TGTGCCAGCAGTTATACTAGCTCTGGGGCCAACGTCCTGACTTTC
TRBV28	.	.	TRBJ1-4	CASSFPGDRNEKLFF	TGTGCCAGCAGTTTTCCGGGAGATCGTAATGAAAAACTGTTTTTT
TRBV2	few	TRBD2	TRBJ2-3	CASRRVAGEGTDTQYF	TGTGCCAGCAGGCGCGTAGCGGGAGAAGGCACAGATACGCAGTATTTT
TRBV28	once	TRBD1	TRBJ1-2	CASSFGPRGTNYGYTF	TGTGCCAGCAGTTTCGGACCCAGGGGGACCAACTATGGCTACACCTTC
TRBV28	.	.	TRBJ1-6	CAIRPGGEVGNSPLHF	TGTGCCATCCGACCCGGTGGGGAGGTTGGGAATTCACCCCTCCACTTT
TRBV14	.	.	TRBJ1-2	CASSQQGRHGYTF	TGTGCCAGCAGCCAACAGGGTCGCCATGGCTACACCTTC
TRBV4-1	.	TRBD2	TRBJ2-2	CASSQLGLAGLNTGELFF	TGCGCCAGCAGCCAGCTCGGACTAGCGGGGTTGAACACCGGGGAGCTGTTTTTT
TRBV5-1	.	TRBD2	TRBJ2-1	CASSPGGTSDHNEQFF	TGCGCCAGCAGCCCGGGGGGGACTAGCGACCACAATGAGCAGTTCTTC
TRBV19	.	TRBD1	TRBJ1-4	CASSPRTGGYEKLFF	TGTGCCAGTAGTCCCAGGACAGGGGGCTACGAAAAACTGTTTTTT
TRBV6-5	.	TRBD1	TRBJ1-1	CASSYEGAGNTEAFF	TGTGCCAGCAGTTATGAGGGGGCTGGGAACACTGAAGCTTTCTTT
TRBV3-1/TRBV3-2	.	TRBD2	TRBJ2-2	CASSQDWTSGELFF	TGTGCCAGCAGCCAAGATTGGACTAGCGGGGAGCTGTTTTTT
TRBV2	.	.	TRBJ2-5	CASSSFQGIEETQYF	TGTGCCAGCAGCAGTTTCCAGGGGATAGAAGAGACCCAGTACTTC
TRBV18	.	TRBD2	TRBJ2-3	CASSPGTSDTQYF	TGTGCCAGCTCACCGGGGACTAGCGATACGCAGTATTTT
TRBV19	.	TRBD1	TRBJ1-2	CASSRTGDYGYTF	TGTGCCAGTAGTAGAACAGGGGACTATGGCTACACCTTC
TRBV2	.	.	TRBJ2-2	CASSERTGELFF	TGTGCCAGCAGTGAACGGACCGGGGAGCTGTTTTTT
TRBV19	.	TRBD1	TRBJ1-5	CASSIGLDRLNQPQHF	TGTGCCAGTAGTATAGGGTTGGACAGGCTTAATCAGCCCCAGCATTTT
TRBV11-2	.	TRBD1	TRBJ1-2	CASSAGTVHGYTF	TGTGCCAGCAGCGCAGGGACAGTACATGGCTACACCTTC
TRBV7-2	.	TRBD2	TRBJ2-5	CASSFQTSGTSRQYF	TGTGCCAGCAGCTTCCAGACTAGCGGGACCAGTCGCCAGTACTTC
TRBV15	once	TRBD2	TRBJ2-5	CATSSFSGPGQETQYF	TGTGCCACCAGCAGTTTTAGCGGGCCCGGCCAAGAGACCCAGTACTTC
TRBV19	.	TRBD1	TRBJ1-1	CASSTRQGKLTEAFF	TGTGCCAGTAGTACCCGACAGGGGAAGCTGACTGAAGCTTTCTTT
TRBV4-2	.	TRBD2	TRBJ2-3	CASSPFSGRVVDTQYF	TGTGCCAGCAGTCCCTTTAGCGGGAGGGTGGTAGATACGCAGTATTTT
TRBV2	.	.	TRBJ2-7	CASKDTNYEQYF	TGTGCCAGCAAGGACACGAACTACGAGCAGTACTTC
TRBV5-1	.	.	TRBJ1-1	CASTRPGNTEAFF	TGCGCCAGCACCCGACCAGGGAACACTGAAGCTTTCTTT
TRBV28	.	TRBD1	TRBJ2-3	CASSLRGQGALKDTQYF	TGTGCCAGCAGTTTAAGAGGGCAGGGGGCATTGAAAGATACGCAGTATTTT
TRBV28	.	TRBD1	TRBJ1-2	CASSPDRGSYGYTF	TGTGCCAGCAGCCCCGACAGGGGGAGCTATGGCTACACCTTC
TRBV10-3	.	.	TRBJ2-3	CAISESPLVSTDTQYF	TGTGCCATCAGTGAGAGCCCCCTAGTTTCCACAGATACGCAGTATTTT
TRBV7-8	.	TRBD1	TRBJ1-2	CASSLRRQGARPVGYTF	TGTGCCAGCAGCCTCCGGCGACAGGGGGCGAGGCCGGTTGGCTACACCTTC
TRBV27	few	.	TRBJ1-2	CASSPQQLGRDGYTF	TGTGCCAGCAGCCCCCAACAGTTGGGGCGCGACGGCTACACCTTC
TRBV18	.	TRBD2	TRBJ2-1	CASSPPQVGASGTYNEQFF	TGTGCCAGCTCACCACCCCAGGTGGGGGCTAGCGGGACATACAATGAGCAGTTCTTC
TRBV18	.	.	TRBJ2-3	CASSPPGASTDTQYF	TGTGCCAGCTCACCTCCAGGGGCTTCCACAGATACGCAGTATTTT
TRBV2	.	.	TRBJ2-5	CASSEMAYQETQYF	TGTGCCAGCAGTGAAATGGCATACCAAGAGACCCAGTACTTC
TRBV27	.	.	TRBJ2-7	CASSLGRAGGAYEQYF	TGTGCCAGCAGTTTAGGCCGAGCGGGTGGGGCCTACGAGCAGTACTTC
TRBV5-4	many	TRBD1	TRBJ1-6	CASSWVGGGSPLHF	TGTGCCAGCAGCTGGGTAGGGGGCGGATCACCCCTCCACTTT
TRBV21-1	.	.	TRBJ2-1	CASSKLERRSSYNEQFF	TGTGCCAGCAGCAAATTGGAGCGGCGGAGCTCCTACAATGAGCAGTTCTTC
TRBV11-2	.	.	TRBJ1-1	CASRFLGSGGLYTEAFF	TGTGCCAGCAGGTTTCTTGGGTCAGGAGGTTTGTACACTGAAGCTTTCTTT
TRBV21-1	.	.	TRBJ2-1	CASSKASSREQFF	TGTGCCAGCAGCAAAGCGTCTAGTCGTGAGCAGTTCTTC
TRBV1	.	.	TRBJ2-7	CTSSQGLRLYEQYF	TGCACCAGCAGCCAAGGACTTAGACTCTACGAGCAGTACTTC